One and the same sample provided the 25 T cell receptor beta chains below, sequenced in a study of blood T cell repertoires in COVID-19. Libraries were prepared by immunoSEQ multiplex PCR; TCRdb keeps only in-frame clonotypes and omits some of them. The sample holds some 170,000 clones, roughly 89% seen once. The sample consisted of peripheral blood. The receptors stem from a woman in her 70s with COVID-19, enrolled during active disease.

The rearrangement joins TRBV20-1 to TRBJ2-1, with 9 nucleotides matching TRBD2. With 3 bases clipped from V and 9 bases from J, the junction kept 9 bases outside the gene matches. CDR1 is DFQATT and CDR2 is SNEGSKA in the germline V gene (reference sequence). The CDR3 loop spans 14 amino acids. In DNA, the CDR3 is TGCAGTGCTAGTCTCGCACTAGCGGGTTCTGAGCAGTTCTTC. Protein sequence: CSASLALAGSEQFF.

The chain links TRBV5-1 to TRBJ1-1, with TRBD1 as a possible D gene (6 bases). The CDR3 has 13 amino acids. Per germline, CDR1 SGHRS and CDR2 YFSETQ. V was trimmed by 5 bases and J by 5 bases, leaving 13 bases between them. The CDR3 is CASSSGQFTEAFF. The DNA for the CDR3 is TGCGCCAGCAGTTCAGGACAGTTTACTGAAGCTTTCTTT. Based on the CDR3 plus reference TRBV5-1 and TRBJ1-1, the full variable domain is KAGVTQTPRYLIKTRGQQVTLSCSPISGHRSVSWYQQTPGQGLQFLFEYFSETQRNKGNFPGRFSGRQFSNSRSEMNVSTLELGDSALYLCASSSGQFTEAFFGQGTRLTVV.

V gene TRBV13 combines with J gene TRBJ2-1, with 7 bases fitting TRBD1. The CDR3 consists of 12 residues. The junction had 9 bases not matched to a gene; V was cut back by 5 bases and J by 14 bases. From germline, CDR1 is PRHDT and CDR2 FYEKMQ (reference sequence). The CDR3 DNA reads as TGTGCCAGCAGCGCGGGCAGGGGGTGGAAGTTCTTC. The encoded protein is CASSAGRGWKFF.

V gene TRBV19 combines with J gene TRBJ2-7, with 10 bases matching TRBD2. V shed 3 bases and J 3 bases; nucleotides not matched to a gene: 5. This CDR3 has 15 residues. The V gene's germline CDR1 is LNHDA and CDR2 SQIVND (reference sequence). CDR3 residues: CASSMVAGGFYEQYF. CDR3 bases: TGTGCCAGTAGTATGGTAGCGGGAGGCTTCTACGAGCAGTACTTC.

CDR3 nucleotides: TGTGCCAGCAGTACGTGGGACAGGGACTGGGATGGCTACACCTTC. Protein sequence: CASSTWDRDWDGYTF. V and J are TRBV27 and TRBJ1-2; TRBD1 matches at 9 bases. After removal of 5 bases from V and 6 bases from J, the junction contained 10 bases not matched to a gene. The CDR3 spans 15 residues. The germline CDR1 and CDR2 sequences are MNHEY and SMNVEV (reference sequence).

This chain connects TRBV13 to TRBJ2-2, with TRBD2 matching 10 bases. V was clipped by 0 bases and J by 5 bases; unmatched bases: 9. The CDR3 spans 18 residues. Germline-derived CDR1 and CDR2 are PRHDT and FYEKMQ (reference sequence). CDR3 sequence (DNA): TGTGCCAGCAGCTTAGGAGGGCTAGCGGGAGTGAAAACCGGGGAGCTGTTTTTT. This codes for CASSLGGLAGVKTGELFF.

J is TRBJ1-2 and V is TRBV6-1; 7 nucleotides line up with TRBD1. CDR3 length equals 15 residues. Trimming removed 1 base from V and 4 bases from J; junction bases left unmatched: 6. From germline, CDR1 is MNHNS and CDR2 SASEGT. CDR3 in DNA: TGTGCCAGCAGTGAAGTTGGGCAGGGGGGCTATGGCTACACCTTC. Translating it yields CASSEVGQGGYGYTF.

The CDR3 loop reads CATSDSLLVAEAFF. The CDR3 coding sequence is TGTGCCACCAGTGACTCTCTGCTAGTGGCTGAAGCTTTCTTT. The rearrangement links TRBV24-1 to TRBJ1-1; no clear D gene. This CDR3 has 14 amino acids. Trimming removed 4 bases at V and 6 bases at J, with 14 bases between. CDR1 is KGHDR, CDR2 SFDVKD, per germline.

CDR3 in DNA: TGTGCCAGCAGTCTCTCTTTTAGCGAAGCTTTCTTT. It specifies CASSLSFSEAFF. The chain uses TRBV12-3 or TRBV12-4 and TRBJ1-1; D unclear. The CDR3 spans 12 residues. V lost 5 bases to trimming and J lost 8 bases, with 12 bases between them.

This chain uses TRBV9 with TRBJ2-3; D is perhaps TRBD1 (5 bases). The germline V gene encodes CDR1 SGDLS and CDR2 YYNGEE. The CDR3 runs 16 residues. V lost 3 bases to trimming and J lost 2 bases, with 16 bases between them. This CDR3 is CASSALSQVNTDTQYF. In DNA form, the CDR3 reads TGTGCCAGCAGCGCCCTCTCACAGGTGAACACAGATACGCAGTATTTT.

The V and J genes are TRBV18 and TRBJ1-2, with D possibly being TRBD1 (6 bases). CDR3 length: 14 amino acids. Germline V gene lookup returns CDR1 KGHSH and CDR2 LQKENI. Trimming left V 3 bases short and J 2 bases short, with 10 bases between. Here the CDR3 DNA reads TGTGCCAGCTCACCTACCACAGGGAACTATGGCTACACCTTC. Amino acids: CASSPTTGNYGYTF.

The chain combines TRBV3-1 (or the pseudogene TRBV3-2) with TRBJ2-2, with 12 bases fitting TRBD2. J gave up 5 bases and V 1 base, and 11 bases lay outside the gene matches. Germline CDR1 LGHDT, CDR2 YNNKEL (reference sequence). The CDR3 contains 19 residues. For the CDR3, the DNA is TGTGCCAGCAGCCAAGGCCCTAGACTAGCGGGAGTCCGAACCGGGGAGCTGTTTTTT. Protein product: CASSQGPRLAGVRTGELFF.

The chain is built from TRBV10-3 and TRBJ2-1, with 10 bases that match TRBD2. This CDR3 is 17 amino acids long. Germline CDR1 reads ENHRY; CDR2 reads SYGVKD. The junction had 9 bases not matched to a gene; V was cut back by 3 bases and J by 4 bases. The CDR3 is CAISDSGLAGVYNEQFF. The DNA for the CDR3 is TGTGCCATCAGTGACTCCGGGCTAGCGGGAGTTTACAATGAGCAGTTCTTC.

This clone has only a few counts. V gene TRBV5-4 combines with J gene TRBJ1-4; the match to TRBD1 covers 8 bases. CDR3 length equals 15 residues. The ends lost 4 bases at V and 4 bases at J; junction bases unmatched: 6. Germline V gene lookup returns CDR1 SGHNT and CDR2 YYREEE (reference sequence). The CDR3, as DNA: TGTGCCAGCAGCGTTTCAGGGGGCCATAATGAAAAACTGTTTTTT. It translates to CASSVSGGHNEKLFF.

V and J are TRBV19 and TRBJ2-1, with 7 bases that match TRBD1. V lost 4 bases to trimming and J lost 5 bases; unmatched junction nucleotides: 8. This CDR3 region has 15 residues. Germline CDR1 LNHDA, CDR2 SQIVND (reference sequence). The CDR3: CASSTQGSFHNEQFF. The CDR3 DNA is TGTGCCAGTAGTACACAGGGGAGTTTCCACAATGAGCAGTTCTTC.

The chain carries TRBV5-4 and TRBJ2-2, with D possibly TRBD2 on 5 matching bases. Germline loops: CDR1 SGHNT, CDR2 YYREEE (reference sequence). The CDR3 totals 15 residues. V was clipped by 1 base and J by 0 bases, with 7 bases between them. The CDR3 sequence is CASSLSGSNTGELFF. DNA of the CDR3: TGTGCCAGCAGCTTGAGCGGATCGAACACCGGGGAGCTGTTTTTT.

The V and J genes are TRBV9 and TRBJ2-1, with D possibly being TRBD1 (7 bases). The CDR3 sequence is 13 residues long. V lost 0 bases, J lost 9 bases, and 10 bases lay in between. The germline gives CDR1 SGDLS, CDR2 YYNGEE. The CDR3 loop reads CASSVAGGTEQFF. CDR3 sequence (DNA): TGTGCCAGCAGCGTAGCAGGGGGGACTGAGCAGTTCTTC. Combining the CDR3 with reference TRBV9 and TRBJ2-1 gives the whole variable domain DSGVTQTPKHLITATGQRVTLRCSPRSGDLSVYWYQQSLDQGLQFLIQYYNGEERAKGNILERFSAQQFPDLHSELNLSSLELGDSALYFCASSVAGGTEQFFGPGTRLTVL.

The chain links TRBV7-2 to TRBJ1-6; TRBD1 matches 7 bases. The CDR3 covers 16 residues. Germline CDR1 is SGHTA and CDR2 is FQGNSA. V lost 2 bases and J lost 10; bases outside the gene matches: 11. For the CDR3, the DNA is TGTGCCAGCAGCTTATCCCCGACAGGGTTTGGATCACCCCTCCACTTT. This sequence encodes CASSLSPTGFGSPLHF.

The V and J genes are TRBV30 and TRBJ2-7, with D possibly TRBD2 on 6 matching bases. Germline V gene lookup returns CDR1 GTSNPN and CDR2 SVGIG (reference sequence). The CDR3 contains 13 residues. V was shortened by 3 bases and J by 2 bases, with 11 bases between the two germline ends. The CDR3 sequence is CAWSVAVPYEQYF. CDR3 in DNA: TGTGCCTGGAGCGTAGCGGTACCCTACGAGCAGTACTTC.

The rearrangement joins TRBV4-1 to TRBJ1-2, with TRBD1 identical over 12 bases. Germline-derived CDR1 and CDR2 are MGHRA and YSYEKL. Trimming removed 5 bases from V and 8 bases from J; junction bases left unmatched: 9. The CDR3 spans 15 residues. The CDR3 region is CASSAGTGGVRGYTF. The CDR3 region has the DNA TGCGCCAGCAGCGCGGGGACAGGGGGCGTCAGGGGCTACACCTTC.

This clone occurred once. The chain uses TRBV19 and TRBJ2-3; possibly TRBD2 for D (6 bases). Germline V lookup: CDR1 LNHDA, CDR2 SQIVND (reference sequence). This CDR3 comprises 16 residues. V was trimmed by 5 bases and J by 0 bases, leaving 15 bases between them. The CDR3 bases are TGTGCCAGTAGTCACTACGGGACTGCTAGCACAGATACGCAGTATTTT. Protein: CASSHYGTASTDTQYF.

The chain is built from TRBV9 and TRBJ1-4; 11 bases are a match to TRBD1. The CDR3 length is 18 residues. Trimming cost V 0 bases and J 3 bases; bases outside gene matches: 7. Germline CDR1 and CDR2: SGDLS and YYNGEE. The CDR3 sequence: CASSVGTGGVQANEKLFF. The CDR3 DNA follows: TGTGCCAGCAGCGTAGGGACAGGGGGCGTACAGGCTAATGAAAAACTGTTTTTT.

The chain has TRBV20-1 and TRBJ2-7; the D gene is possibly TRBD2 (6 bases). V was cut by 3 bases and J by 1 base, with 10 bases left in between. This CDR3 is 13 amino acids long. The V gene's germline CDR1 is DFQATT and CDR2 SNEGSKA (reference sequence). CDR3 in DNA: TGCAGTGCTAGTGGGGACTCGTCCTACGAGCAGTACTTC. Translated, it gives CSASGDSSYEQYF.

A few counts support this clone. The V gene is TRBV6-2 or TRBV6-3, the J gene TRBJ1-5, with a tentative D call TRBD1 (5 bases). V lost 2 bases to trimming and J lost 3 bases, with 14 bases between them. CDR3 size: 16 residues. Germline V gene data show CDR1 as MNHEY and CDR2 as SVGEGT. CDR3 region: CASSYPRRGINQPQHF. CDR3 nucleotides: TGTGCCAGCAGTTACCCTCGACGGGGGATCAATCAGCCCCAGCATTTT.

The V and J genes are TRBV10-3 and TRBJ2-1, with a weak D call TRBD2 (6 bases). V was clipped by 8 bases and J by 2 bases, with 16 bases between them. This CDR3 comprises 15 residues. The germline CDR1 and CDR2 sequences are ENHRY and SYGVKD. As DNA, the CDR3 is TGTGCCATCGGGCCCGAGCGGGTAGCCTACAATGAGCAGTTCTTC. It specifies CAIGPERVAYNEQFF.